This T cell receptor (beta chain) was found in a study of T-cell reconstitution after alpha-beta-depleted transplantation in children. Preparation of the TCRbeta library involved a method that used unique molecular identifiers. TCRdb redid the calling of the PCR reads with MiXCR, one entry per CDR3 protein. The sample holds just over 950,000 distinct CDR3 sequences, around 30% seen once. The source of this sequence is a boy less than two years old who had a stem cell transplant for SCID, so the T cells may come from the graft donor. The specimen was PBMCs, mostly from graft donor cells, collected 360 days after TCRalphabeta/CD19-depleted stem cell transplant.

The CDR3: CATRQGAINEQFF. The CDR3 region has the DNA TGTGCCACGCGACAGGGGGCGATTAATGAGCAGTTCTTC. The J gene is TRBJ2-1, the V gene TRBV10-3, with TRBD1 matching over 10 bases. V dropped 10 bases and J dropped 7; count of bases not matched to a gene: 7. CDR1 ENHRY and CDR2 SYGVKD come from the germline V gene. The CDR3 extends over 13 amino acids.